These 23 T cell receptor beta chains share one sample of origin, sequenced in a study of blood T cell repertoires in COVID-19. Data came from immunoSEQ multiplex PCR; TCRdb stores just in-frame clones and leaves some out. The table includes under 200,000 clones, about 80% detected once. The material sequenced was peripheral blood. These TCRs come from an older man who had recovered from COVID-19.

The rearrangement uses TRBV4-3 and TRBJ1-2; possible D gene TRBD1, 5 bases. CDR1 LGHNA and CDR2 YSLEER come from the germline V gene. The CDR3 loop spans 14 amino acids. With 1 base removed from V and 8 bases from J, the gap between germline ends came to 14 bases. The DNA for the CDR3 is TGCGCCAGCAGCCAAGTAGACCGCGGGGGAGGCTACACCTTC. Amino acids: CASSQVDRGGGYTF.

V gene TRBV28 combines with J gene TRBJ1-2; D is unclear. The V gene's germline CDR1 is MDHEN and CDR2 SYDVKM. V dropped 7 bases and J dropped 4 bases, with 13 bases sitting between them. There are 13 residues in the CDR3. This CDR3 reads CASTTGGLYGYTF. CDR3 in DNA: TGTGCCAGCACAACCGGCGGACTCTATGGCTACACCTTC.

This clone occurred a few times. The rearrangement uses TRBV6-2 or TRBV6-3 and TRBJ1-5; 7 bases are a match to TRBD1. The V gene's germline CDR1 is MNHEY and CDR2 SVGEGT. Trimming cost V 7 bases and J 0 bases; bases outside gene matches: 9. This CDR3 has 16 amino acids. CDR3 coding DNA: TGTGCCAGCACCCCTACGGACAGGAATAGCAATCAGCCCCAGCATTTT. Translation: CASTPTDRNSNQPQHF.

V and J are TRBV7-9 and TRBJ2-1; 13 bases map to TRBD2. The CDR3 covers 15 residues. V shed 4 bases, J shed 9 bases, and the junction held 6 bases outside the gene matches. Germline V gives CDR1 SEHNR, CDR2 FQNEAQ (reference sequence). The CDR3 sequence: CASSYPGLAGPEQFF. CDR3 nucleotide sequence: TGTGCCAGCAGCTACCCGGGACTAGCGGGACCTGAGCAGTTCTTC.

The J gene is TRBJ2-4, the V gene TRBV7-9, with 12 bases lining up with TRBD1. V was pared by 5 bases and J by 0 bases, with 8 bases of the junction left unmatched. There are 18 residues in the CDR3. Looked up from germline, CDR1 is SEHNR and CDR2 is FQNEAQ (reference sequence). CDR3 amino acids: CASSAGTGGLLAKNIQYF. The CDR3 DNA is TGTGCCAGCAGCGCCGGGACAGGGGGCCTTTTAGCCAAAAACATTCAGTACTTC.

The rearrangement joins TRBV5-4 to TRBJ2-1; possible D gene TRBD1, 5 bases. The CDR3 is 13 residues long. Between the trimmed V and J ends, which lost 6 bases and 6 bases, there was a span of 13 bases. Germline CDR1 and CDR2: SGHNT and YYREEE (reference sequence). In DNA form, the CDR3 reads TGTGCCAGCAACTATAAGACAGTCAATGAGCAGTTCTTC. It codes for CASNYKTVNEQFF.

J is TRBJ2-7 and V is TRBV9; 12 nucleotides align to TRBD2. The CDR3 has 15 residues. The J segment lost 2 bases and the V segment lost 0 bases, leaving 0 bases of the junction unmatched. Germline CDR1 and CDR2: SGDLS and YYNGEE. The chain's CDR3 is CASSVASGRAYEQYF. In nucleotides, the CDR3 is TGTGCCAGCAGCGTAGCTAGCGGGAGGGCCTACGAGCAGTACTTC. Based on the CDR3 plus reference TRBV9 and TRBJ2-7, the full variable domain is DSGVTQTPKHLITATGQRVTLRCSPRSGDLSVYWYQQSLDQGLQFLIQYYNGEERAKGNILERFSAQQFPDLHSELNLSSLELGDSALYFCASSVASGRAYEQYFGPGTRLTVT.

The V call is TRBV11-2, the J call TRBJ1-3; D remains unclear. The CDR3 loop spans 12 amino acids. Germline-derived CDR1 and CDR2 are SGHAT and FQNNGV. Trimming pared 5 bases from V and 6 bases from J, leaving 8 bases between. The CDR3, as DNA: TGTGCCAGCAGCCAACTTGAAAACACCATATATTTT. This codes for CASSQLENTIYF.

In DNA, the CDR3 is TGTGCCAGCAGTGGACAGGGGCTTGAAGCTTTCTTT. Translated, it gives CASSGQGLEAFF. The chain joins TRBV28 to TRBJ1-1, with TRBD1 matching 9 bases. From germline, CDR1 is MDHEN and CDR2 SYDVKM. This CDR3 is 12 amino acids long. V shed 5 bases and J 7 bases; nucleotides not matched to a gene: 2. The full variable domain, with the rest looked up from reference TRBV28 and TRBJ1-1, is DVKVTQSSRYLVKRTGEKVFLECVQDMDHENMFWYRQDPGLGLRLIYFSYDVKMKEKGDIPEGYSVSREKKERFSLILESASTNQTSMYLCASSGQGLEAFFGQGTRLTVV.

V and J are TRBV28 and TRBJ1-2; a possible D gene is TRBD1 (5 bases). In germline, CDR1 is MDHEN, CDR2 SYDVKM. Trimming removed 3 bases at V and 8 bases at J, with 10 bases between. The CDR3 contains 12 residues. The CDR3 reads CASSLAGRGYTF. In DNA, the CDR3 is TGTGCCAGCAGTTTGGCAGGGAGGGGCTACACCTTC.

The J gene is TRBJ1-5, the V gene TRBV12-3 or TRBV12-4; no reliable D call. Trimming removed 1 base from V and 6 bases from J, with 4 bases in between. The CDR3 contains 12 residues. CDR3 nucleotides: TGTGCCAGCAGTTTAGTGAGTCAGCCCCAGCATTTT. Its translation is CASSLVSQPQHF.

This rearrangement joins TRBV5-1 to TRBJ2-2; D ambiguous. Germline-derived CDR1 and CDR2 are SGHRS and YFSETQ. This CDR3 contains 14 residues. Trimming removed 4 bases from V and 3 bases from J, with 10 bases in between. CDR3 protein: CASSPELDTGELFF. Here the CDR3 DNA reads TGCGCCAGCAGCCCCGAGTTGGACACCGGGGAGCTGTTTTTT.

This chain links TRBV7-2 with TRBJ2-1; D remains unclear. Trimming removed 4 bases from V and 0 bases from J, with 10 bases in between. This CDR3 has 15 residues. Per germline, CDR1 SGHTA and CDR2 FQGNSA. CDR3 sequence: CASSYGQYSYNEQFF. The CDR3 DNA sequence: TGTGCCAGCAGCTATGGGCAGTACTCCTACAATGAGCAGTTCTTC.

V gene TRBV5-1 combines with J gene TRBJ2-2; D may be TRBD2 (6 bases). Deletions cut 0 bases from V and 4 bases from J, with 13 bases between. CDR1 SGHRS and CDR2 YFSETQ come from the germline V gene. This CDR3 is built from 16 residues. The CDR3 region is CASSLVGGRTTGELFF. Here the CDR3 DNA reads TGCGCCAGCAGCTTGGTTGGGGGGAGGACCACCGGGGAGCTGTTTTTT. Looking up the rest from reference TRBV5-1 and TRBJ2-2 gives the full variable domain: KAGVTQTPRYLIKTRGQQVTLSCSPISGHRSVSWYQQTPGQGLQFLFEYFSETQRNKGNFPGRFSGRQFSNSRSEMNVSTLELGDSALYLCASSLVGGRTTGELFFGEGSRLTVL.

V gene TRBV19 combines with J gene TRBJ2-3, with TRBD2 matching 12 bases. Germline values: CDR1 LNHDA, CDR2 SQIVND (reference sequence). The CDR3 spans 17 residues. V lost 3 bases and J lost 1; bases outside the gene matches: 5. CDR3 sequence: CASSIASGRGRTDTQYF. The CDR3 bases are TGTGCCAGTAGTATTGCTAGCGGGAGGGGGCGCACAGATACGCAGTATTTT.

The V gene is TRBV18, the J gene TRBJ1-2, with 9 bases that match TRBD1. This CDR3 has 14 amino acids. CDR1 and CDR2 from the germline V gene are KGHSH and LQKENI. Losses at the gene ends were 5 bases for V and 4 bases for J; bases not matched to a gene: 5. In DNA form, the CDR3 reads TGTGCCAGCTCAACCGAGGGACAGGGCTATGGCTACACCTTC. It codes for CASSTEGQGYGYTF.

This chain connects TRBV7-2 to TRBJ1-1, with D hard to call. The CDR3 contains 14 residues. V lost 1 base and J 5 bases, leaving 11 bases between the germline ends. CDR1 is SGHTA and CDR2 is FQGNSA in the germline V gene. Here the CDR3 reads CASSLGGTMTEAFF. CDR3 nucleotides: TGTGCCAGCAGCTTAGGAGGTACTATGACTGAAGCTTTCTTT.

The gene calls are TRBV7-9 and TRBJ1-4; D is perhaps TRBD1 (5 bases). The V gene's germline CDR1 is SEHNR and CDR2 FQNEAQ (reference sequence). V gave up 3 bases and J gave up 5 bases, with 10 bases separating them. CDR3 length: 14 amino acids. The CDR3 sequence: CASSFLGLNEKLFF. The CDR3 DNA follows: TGTGCCAGCAGCTTTCTGGGGCTGAATGAAAAACTGTTTTTT. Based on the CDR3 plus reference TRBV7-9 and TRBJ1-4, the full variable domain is DTGVSQNPRHKITKRGQNVTFRCDPISEHNRLYWYRQTLGQGPEFLTYFQNEAQLEKSRLLSDRFSAERPKGSFSTLEIQRTEQGDSAMYLCASSFLGLNEKLFFGSGTQLSVL.

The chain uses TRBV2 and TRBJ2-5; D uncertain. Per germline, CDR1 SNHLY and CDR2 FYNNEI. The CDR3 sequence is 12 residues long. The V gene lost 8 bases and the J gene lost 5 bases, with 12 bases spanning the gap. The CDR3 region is CASYQDRETQYF. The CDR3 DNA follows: TGTGCCAGCTACCAGGATCGGGAGACCCAGTACTTC. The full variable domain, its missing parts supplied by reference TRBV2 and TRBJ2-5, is EPEVTQTPSHQVTQMGQEVILRCVPISNHLYFYWYRQILGQKVEFLVSFYNNEISEKSEIFDDQFSVERPDGSNFTLKIRSTKLEDSAMYFCASYQDRETQYFGPGTRLLVL.

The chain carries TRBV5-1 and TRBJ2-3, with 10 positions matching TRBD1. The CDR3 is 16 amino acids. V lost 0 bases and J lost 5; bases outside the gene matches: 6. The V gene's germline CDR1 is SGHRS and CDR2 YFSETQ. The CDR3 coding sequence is TGCGCCAGCAGCTTGGGGACAGGGGGTAAGGAAGATACGCAGTATTTT. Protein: CASSLGTGGKEDTQYF.

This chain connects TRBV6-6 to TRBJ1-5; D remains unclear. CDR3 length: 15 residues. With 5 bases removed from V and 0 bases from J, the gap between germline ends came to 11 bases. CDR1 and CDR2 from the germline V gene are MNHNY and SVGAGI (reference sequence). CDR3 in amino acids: CASSVEGLSNQPQHF. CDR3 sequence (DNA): TGTGCCAGCAGTGTCGAGGGTCTTAGCAATCAGCCCCAGCATTTT.

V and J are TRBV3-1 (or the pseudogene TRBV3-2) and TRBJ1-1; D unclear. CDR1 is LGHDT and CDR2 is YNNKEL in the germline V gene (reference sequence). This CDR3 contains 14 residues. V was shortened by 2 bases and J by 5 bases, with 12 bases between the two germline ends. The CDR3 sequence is CASSQFQRGTEAFF. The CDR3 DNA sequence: TGTGCCAGCAGCCAATTTCAAAGAGGGACTGAAGCTTTCTTT.

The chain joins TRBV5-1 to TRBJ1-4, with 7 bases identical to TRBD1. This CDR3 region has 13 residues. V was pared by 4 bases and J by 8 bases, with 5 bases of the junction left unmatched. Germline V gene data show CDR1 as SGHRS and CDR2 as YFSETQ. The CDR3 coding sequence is TGCGCCAGCAGCCAGCACAGGGGCGAAAAACTGTTTTTT. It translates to CASSQHRGEKLFF.